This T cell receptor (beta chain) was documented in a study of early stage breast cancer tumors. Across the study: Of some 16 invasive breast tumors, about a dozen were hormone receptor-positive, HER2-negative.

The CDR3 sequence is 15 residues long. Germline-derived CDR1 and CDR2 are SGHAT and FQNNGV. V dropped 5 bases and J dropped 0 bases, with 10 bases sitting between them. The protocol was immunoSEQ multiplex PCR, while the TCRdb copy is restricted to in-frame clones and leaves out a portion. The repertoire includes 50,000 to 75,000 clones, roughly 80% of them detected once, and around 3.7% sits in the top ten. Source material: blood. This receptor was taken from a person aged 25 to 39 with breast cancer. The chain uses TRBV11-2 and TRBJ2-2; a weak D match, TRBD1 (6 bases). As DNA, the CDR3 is TGTGCCAGCAGCGCCGCAGGGGCGAACACCGGGGAGCTGTTTTTT. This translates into CASSAAGANTGELFF.